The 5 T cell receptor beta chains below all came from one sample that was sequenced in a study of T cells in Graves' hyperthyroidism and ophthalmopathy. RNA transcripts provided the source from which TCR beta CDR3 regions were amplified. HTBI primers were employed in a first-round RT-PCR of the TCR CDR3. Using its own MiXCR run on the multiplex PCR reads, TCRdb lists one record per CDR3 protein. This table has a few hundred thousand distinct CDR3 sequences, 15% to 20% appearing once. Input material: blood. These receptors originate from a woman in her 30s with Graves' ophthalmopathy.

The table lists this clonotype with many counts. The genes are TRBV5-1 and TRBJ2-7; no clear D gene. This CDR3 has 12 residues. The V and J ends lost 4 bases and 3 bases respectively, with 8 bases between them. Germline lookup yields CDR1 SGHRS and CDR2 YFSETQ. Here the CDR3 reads CASSEGLYEQYF. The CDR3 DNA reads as TGCGCCAGCAGCGAAGGCCTCTACGAGCAGTACTTC.

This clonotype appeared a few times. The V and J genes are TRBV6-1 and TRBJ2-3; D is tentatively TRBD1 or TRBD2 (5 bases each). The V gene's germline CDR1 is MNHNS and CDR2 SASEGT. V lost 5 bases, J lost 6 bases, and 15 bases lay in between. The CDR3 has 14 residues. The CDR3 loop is CASSRDPYPDTQYF. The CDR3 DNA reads TGTGCCAGCAGTAGGGACCCATACCCGGATACGCAGTATTTT.

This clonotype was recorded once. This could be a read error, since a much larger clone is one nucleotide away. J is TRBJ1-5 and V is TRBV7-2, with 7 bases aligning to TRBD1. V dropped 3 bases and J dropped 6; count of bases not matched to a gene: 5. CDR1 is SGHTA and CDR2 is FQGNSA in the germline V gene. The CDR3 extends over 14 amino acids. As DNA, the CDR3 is TGTGCCAGCAGCTTTGGGGCAGGGGGTCAGCCCCAGCATTTT. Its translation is CASSFGAGGQPQHF.

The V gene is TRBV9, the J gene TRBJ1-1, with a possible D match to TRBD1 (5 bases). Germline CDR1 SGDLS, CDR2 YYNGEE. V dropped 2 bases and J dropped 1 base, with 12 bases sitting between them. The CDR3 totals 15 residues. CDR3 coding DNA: TGTGCCAGCAGCGTGGGGGGAATGGCGAACACTGAAGCTTTCTTT. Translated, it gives CASSVGGMANTEAFF.

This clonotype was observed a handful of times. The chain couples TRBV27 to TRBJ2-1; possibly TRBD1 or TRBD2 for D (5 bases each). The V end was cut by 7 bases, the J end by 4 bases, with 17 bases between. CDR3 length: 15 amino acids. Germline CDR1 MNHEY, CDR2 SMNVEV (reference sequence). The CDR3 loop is CASNIPGRTYNEQFF. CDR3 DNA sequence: TGTGCCAGCAACATACCGGGACGGACATACAATGAGCAGTTCTTC.